A selection of T cell receptor beta chains follows, all from one sample in a study of blood T cell repertoires in COVID-19. The repertoire was sequenced with immunoSEQ multiplex PCR; TCRdb's copy has only in-frame clones and lacks some. The table has fewer than 400,000 clones, around 83% seen once. The source material was peripheral blood. The receptors shown here come from a young man with active or convalescent COVID-19. Both conserved end residues are part of each CDR3. The order of the fields is CDR3 protein, CDR3 DNA, clone size, D gene, J gene, V gene. D genes are given only for firm matches. Where a row states a size, it is once, few, many or the class of an expanded clone; other rows omit it.

CDR3: CASSRNRGNTIYF
DNA: TGTGCCAGCAGTCGTAACAGGGGAAACACCATATATTTT
size: -
D: -
J: TRBJ1-3
V: TRBV6-5

CDR3: CASSLSGSYITEAFF
DNA: TGTGCCAGCAGTCTCTCGGGGTCCTACATCACTGAAGCTTTCTTT
size: few
D: -
J: TRBJ1-1
V: TRBV2

CDR3: CATSTGKGGELFF
DNA: TGTGCCACCAGCACAGGGAAAGGCGGGGAGCTGTTTTTT
size: -
D: -
J: TRBJ2-2
V: TRBV24-1

CDR3: CASSDLPPPLKGEEAFF
DNA: TGTGCCAGCAGTGATCTTCCCCCCCCTCTGAAGGGGGAGGAAGCTTTCTTT
size: -
D: -
J: TRBJ1-1
V: TRBV25-1

CDR3: CASSILAAGEQYF
DNA: TGTGCCAGCAGTATATTAGCGGCTGGCGAGCAGTACTTC
size: -
D: -
J: TRBJ2-7
V: TRBV2

CDR3: CASSLNSQETQYF
DNA: TGTGCCAGCAGCTTAAACAGCCAAGAGACCCAGTACTTC
size: -
D: -
J: TRBJ2-5
V: TRBV11-3

CDR3: CASSQVRLRETNTGELFF
DNA: TGCGCCAGCAGCCAAGTTAGGTTACGGGAGACGAACACCGGGGAGCTGTTTTTT
size: -
D: -
J: TRBJ2-2
V: TRBV4-3

CDR3: CASSGAQGMNTEAFF
DNA: TGTGCCAGCAGTGGGGCACAGGGAATGAACACTGAAGCTTTCTTT
size: -
D: -
J: TRBJ1-1
V: TRBV28

CDR3: CASSRDSETEKLFF
DNA: TGTGCCAGCAGTCGGGACAGTGAAACCGAAAAACTGTTTTTT
size: -
D: TRBD1
J: TRBJ1-4
V: TRBV6-4

CDR3: CASNSGGENEQFF
DNA: TGTGCCAGCAACTCCGGGGGAGAAAATGAGCAGTTCTTC
size: -
D: -
J: TRBJ2-1
V: TRBV7-9

CDR3: CAISAGTGGRETQYF
DNA: TGTGCCATCAGCGCCGGGACAGGGGGCAGAGAGACCCAGTACTTC
size: once
D: TRBD1
J: TRBJ2-5
V: TRBV10-3

CDR3: CASSLLAGLSGEQYF
DNA: TGTGCCAGCAGCCTACTAGCGGGATTGTCAGGGGAGCAGTACTTC
size: -
D: TRBD2
J: TRBJ2-7
V: TRBV5-4

CDR3: CASSQGDRGATEAFF
DNA: TGCGCCAGCAGCCAGGGGGACAGGGGAGCAACTGAAGCTTTCTTT
size: -
D: TRBD1
J: TRBJ1-1
V: TRBV4-1

CDR3: CASSLKGLAGNEQFF
DNA: TGTGCCAGCAGCTTAAAGGGACTAGCGGGAAATGAGCAGTTCTTC
size: -
D: TRBD2
J: TRBJ2-1
V: TRBV7-3

CDR3: CASSLAGFSNQPQHF
DNA: TGTGCCAGCAGTTTAGCGGGGTTTAGCAATCAGCCCCAGCATTTT
size: -
D: -
J: TRBJ1-5
V: TRBV27

CDR3: CAWSSGSHHEQYF
DNA: TGTGCCTGGAGTAGCGGGAGTCACCACGAGCAGTACTTC
size: -
D: TRBD2
J: TRBJ2-7
V: TRBV30

CDR3: CASSQGYGTGELFF
DNA: TGTGCCAGCAGCCAAGGGTACGGCACCGGGGAGCTGTTTTTT
size: -
D: -
J: TRBJ2-2
V: TRBV3-1/TRBV3-2

CDR3: CATSLSGGVSYEQYF
DNA: TGTGCCACCAGCCTTTCTGGGGGGGTGTCCTACGAGCAGTACTTC
size: -
D: TRBD2
J: TRBJ2-7
V: TRBV15

CDR3: CASSLGTSGFNEQFF
DNA: TGTGCCAGCAGCTTAGGGACTAGCGGGTTCAATGAGCAGTTCTTC
size: -
D: TRBD2
J: TRBJ2-1
V: TRBV11-3

CDR3: CASSRQGANTGELFF
DNA: TGCGCCAGCAGCAGACAGGGGGCAAACACCGGGGAGCTGTTTTTT
size: -
D: TRBD1
J: TRBJ2-2
V: TRBV10-2

CDR3: CASSPTSGIYNEQFF
DNA: TGTGCCAGCAGTCCTACTAGCGGGATTTACAATGAGCAGTTCTTC
size: -
D: TRBD2
J: TRBJ2-1
V: TRBV5-6

CDR3: CASRRAGRALSEQFF
DNA: TGTGCCAGCAGACGAGCGGGGAGGGCCTTAAGTGAGCAGTTCTTC
size: -
D: TRBD2
J: TRBJ2-1
V: TRBV27

CDR3: CASSLNPTGDYGYTF
DNA: TGTGCCAGCAGCTTGAACCCCACCGGTGACTATGGCTACACCTTC
size: -
D: -
J: TRBJ1-2
V: TRBV5-6

CDR3: CASSREGYAGNEQYF
DNA: TGTGCCAGCAGCCGGGAGGGGTACGCAGGGAACGAGCAGTACTTC
size: -
D: TRBD2
J: TRBJ2-7
V: TRBV5-4

CDR3: CSVEVVRNTEAFF
DNA: TGCAGCGTTGAAGTAGTTCGGAACACTGAAGCTTTCTTT
size: many
D: -
J: TRBJ1-1
V: TRBV29-1

CDR3: CASSTERQAGFQETQYF
DNA: TGTGCCAGTAGTACCGAACGGCAGGCGGGGTTTCAAGAGACCCAGTACTTC
size: -
D: -
J: TRBJ2-5
V: TRBV19

CDR3: CASSRTGRTDTQYF
DNA: TGTGCCAGCAGCCGGACAGGCCGCACAGATACGCAGTATTTT
size: -
D: TRBD1
J: TRBJ2-3
V: TRBV7-6

CDR3: CASSSGGGYTF
DNA: TGTGCCAGCAGTTCAGGAGGCGGCTACACCTTC
size: -
D: -
J: TRBJ1-2
V: TRBV12-3/TRBV12-4

CDR3: CASSPEGGGSSYEQYF
DNA: TGCGCCAGCAGCCCGGAGGGTGGCGGGAGTTCCTACGAGCAGTACTTC
size: -
D: TRBD2
J: TRBJ2-7
V: TRBV5-1

CDR3: CASSQAGGVAGGFRTDTQYF
DNA: TGCGCCAGCAGCCAAGCGGGGGGAGTAGCGGGAGGTTTCCGCACAGATACGCAGTATTTT
size: few
D: TRBD2
J: TRBJ2-3
V: TRBV4-1

CDR3: CASSLDGTPQETQYF
DNA: TGCGCCAGCAGCTTGGACGGGACACCCCAAGAGACCCAGTACTTC
size: -
D: -
J: TRBJ2-5
V: TRBV5-1

CDR3: CASSGLVGNTEAFF
DNA: TGCGCCAGCAGCGGACTGGTAGGGAACACTGAAGCTTTCTTT
size: -
D: -
J: TRBJ1-1
V: TRBV5-1

CDR3: CASKGGRGQPQHF
DNA: TGTGCCAGCAAGGGGGGGAGGGGACAGCCCCAGCATTTT
size: once
D: -
J: TRBJ1-5
V: TRBV7-2

CDR3: CATSRGGTSGSGEQFF
DNA: TGTGCCACCAGCAGAGGTGGGACTAGCGGGAGTGGGGAGCAGTTCTTC
size: once
D: TRBD2
J: TRBJ2-1
V: TRBV15

CDR3: CASSPGLADYNEQFF
DNA: TGCGCCAGCAGCCCGGGACTAGCGGATTACAATGAGCAGTTCTTC
size: -
D: TRBD2
J: TRBJ2-1
V: TRBV4-3

CDR3: CASSPRQNPNTGELFF
DNA: TGCGCCAGCAGCCCGCGACAGAATCCGAACACCGGGGAGCTGTTTTTT
size: few
D: -
J: TRBJ2-2
V: TRBV5-1

CDR3: CAIRGDTLGNTIYF
DNA: TGTGCCATCAGGGGGGACACACTAGGAAACACCATATATTTT
size: once
D: -
J: TRBJ1-3
V: TRBV10-3

CDR3: CASSRDSANYGYTF
DNA: TGTGCCAGCAGCCGGGACAGCGCTAACTATGGCTACACCTTC
size: -
D: TRBD1
J: TRBJ1-2
V: TRBV14

CDR3: CASSPVQGDIQYF
DNA: TGTGCCAGCTCACCAGTACAGGGAGACATTCAGTACTTC
size: -
D: -
J: TRBJ2-4
V: TRBV18

CDR3: CASSSGTRNTGELFF
DNA: TGTGCCAGCAGCTCCGGGACACGCAACACCGGGGAGCTGTTTTTT
size: -
D: -
J: TRBJ2-2
V: TRBV5-4

CDR3: CASSQGTVPLRSEAFF
DNA: TGTGCCAGCAGTCAAGGGACAGTTCCCCTTAGGTCTGAAGCTTTCTTT
size: few
D: TRBD1
J: TRBJ1-1
V: TRBV6-6

CDR3: CASRIRTGDYGYTF
DNA: TGCGCCAGCAGGATTCGGACAGGCGACTATGGCTACACCTTC
size: -
D: TRBD1
J: TRBJ1-2
V: TRBV23-1

CDR3: CASSRMGGNGYTF
DNA: TGCGCCAGCAGCCGGATGGGGGGTAATGGCTACACCTTC
size: -
D: -
J: TRBJ1-2
V: TRBV4-1

CDR3: CASSDPYNRPGQGSIGNTIYF
DNA: TGTGCCAGCAGTGACCCGTATAACCGCCCGGGACAGGGGTCGATTGGAAACACCATATATTTT
size: -
D: TRBD1
J: TRBJ1-3
V: TRBV6-4

CDR3: CASSPGLAGATYNEQFF
DNA: TGTGCCAGCAGCCCGGGACTAGCGGGGGCTACCTACAATGAGCAGTTCTTC
size: few
D: TRBD2
J: TRBJ2-1
V: TRBV4-2

CDR3: CASSLQGPSTDTQYF
DNA: TGCGCCAGCAGCTTACAGGGACCTAGCACAGATACGCAGTATTTT
size: -
D: -
J: TRBJ2-3
V: TRBV5-1

CDR3: CASSPGQPGYTF
DNA: TGTGCCAGCAGCCCGGGACAGCCTGGCTACACCTTC
size: -
D: TRBD1
J: TRBJ1-2
V: TRBV4-2

CDR3: CASSEGDLFTDTQYF
DNA: TGTGCCAGCAGCGAGGGGGACCTCTTCACAGATACGCAGTATTTT
size: -
D: -
J: TRBJ2-3
V: TRBV9

CDR3: CASSTTSLAGVYNEQFF
DNA: TGTGCCAGTAGTACGACCTCACTAGCGGGAGTATATAATGAGCAGTTCTTC
size: -
D: TRBD2
J: TRBJ2-1
V: TRBV19

CDR3: CASSFLLPHTYEQYF
DNA: TGTGCCAGCAGTTTCTTGCTTCCTCATACTTACGAGCAGTACTTC
size: -
D: -
J: TRBJ2-7
V: TRBV28

CDR3: CAGRGGSGIYEQYF
DNA: TGTGCCGGCCGGGGTGGTAGCGGGATCTACGAGCAGTACTTC
size: -
D: TRBD2
J: TRBJ2-7
V: TRBV2

CDR3: CASSLEPTGYGYTF
DNA: TGTGCCAGCAGTTTGGAGCCAACGGGGTATGGCTACACCTTC
size: few
D: -
J: TRBJ1-2
V: TRBV28

CDR3: CASSLNRFGEKLFF
DNA: TGTGCCAGCAGCTTGAACAGGTTCGGTGAAAAACTGTTTTTT
size: -
D: -
J: TRBJ1-4
V: TRBV11-3

CDR3: CASSYTLLAKVEQFF
DNA: TGTGCCAGCAGTTACACCCTTCTAGCGAAGGTTGAGCAGTTCTTC
size: -
D: -
J: TRBJ2-1
V: TRBV6-5

CDR3: CASSVRLAGPYEQYF
DNA: TGTGCCAGCAGCGTACGACTAGCGGGACCCTACGAGCAGTACTTC
size: -
D: TRBD2
J: TRBJ2-7
V: TRBV9

CDR3: CASTVVENTEAFF
DNA: TGTGCCAGCACCGTGGTAGAAAACACTGAAGCTTTCTTT
size: -
D: -
J: TRBJ1-1
V: TRBV12-3/TRBV12-4

CDR3: CASSQERAQTYGYTF
DNA: TGTGCCAGCAGCCAAGAGAGGGCGCAGACGTATGGCTACACCTTC
size: -
D: -
J: TRBJ1-2
V: TRBV4-2

CDR3: CASSPGIRVDRVAYGYTF
DNA: TGTGCCAGCAGCCCAGGGATTCGGGTGGACAGGGTGGCCTATGGCTACACCTTC
size: -
D: TRBD1
J: TRBJ1-2
V: TRBV9

CDR3: CASSSRGQGYGYTF
DNA: TGTGCCAGCAGTTCCAGGGGACAGGGCTATGGCTACACCTTC
size: -
D: TRBD1
J: TRBJ1-2
V: TRBV6-5

CDR3: CASIGLNNSPLHF
DNA: TGCGCCAGCATCGGACTCAATAATTCACCCCTCCACTTT
size: -
D: -
J: TRBJ1-6
V: TRBV10-1